The rows below give T cell receptor beta chains drawn from one sample of a study of cytomegalovirus exposure and HLA in healthy donors. This table comes from immunoSEQ multiplex PCR, and its TCRdb copy is limited to in-frame clones, with some not included. The sample's table shows some 41,000 clones. Input material: PBMCs. The receptors derive from a male donor in good health and CMV-seronegative. Both conserved end residues are part of each CDR3. The order of the fields is D gene, J gene, V gene, CDR3 protein, CDR3 DNA. D genes are given only for firm matches.

D gene: .
J gene: TRBJ2-1
V gene: TRBV5-4
CDR3 protein: CASSLANSRYNEQFF
CDR3 DNA: TGTGCCAGCAGCTTGGCCAACTCACGCTACAATGAGCAGTTCTTC

D gene: TRBD1
J gene: TRBJ1-3
V gene: TRBV19
CDR3 protein: CASSRPGQGAGNTIYF
CDR3 DNA: TGTGCCAGTAGTCGTCCGGGACAGGGGGCAGGAAACACCATATATTTT

D gene: TRBD1
J gene: TRBJ2-7
V gene: TRBV10-3
CDR3 protein: CATGQGTSYEQYF
CDR3 DNA: TGTGCCACCGGACAGGGTACCTCCTACGAGCAGTACTTC

D gene: .
J gene: TRBJ1-2
V gene: TRBV30
CDR3 protein: CAWSGAQGPHYGYTF
CDR3 DNA: TGTGCCTGGAGTGGAGCGCAGGGGCCGCACTATGGCTACACCTTC

D gene: TRBD1
J gene: TRBJ2-1
V gene: TRBV29-1
CDR3 protein: CSSSRQGANYEQFF
CDR3 DNA: TGCAGCTCCTCAAGACAGGGGGCGAACTATGAGCAGTTCTTC

D gene: TRBD2
J gene: TRBJ2-3
V gene: TRBV19
CDR3 protein: CASSIGVGIAGDTDTQYF
CDR3 DNA: TGTGCCAGTAGTATAGGGGTCGGGATAGCGGGAGACACAGATACGCAGTATTTT

D gene: TRBD1
J gene: TRBJ1-3
V gene: TRBV11-2
CDR3 protein: CASSWTGPYSGNTIYF
CDR3 DNA: TGTGCCAGCAGCTGGACAGGGCCCTACTCTGGAAACACCATATATTTT

D gene: TRBD2
J gene: TRBJ2-1
V gene: TRBV2
CDR3 protein: CASSELLAGALNYNEQFF
CDR3 DNA: TGTGCCAGCAGTGAGTTACTAGCGGGGGCCCTAAACTACAATGAGCAGTTCTTC

D gene: TRBD1
J gene: TRBJ1-1
V gene: TRBV15
CDR3 protein: CATSRGTGSEAFF
CDR3 DNA: TGTGCCACCAGCAGAGGGACAGGGTCTGAAGCTTTCTTT

D gene: TRBD2
J gene: TRBJ2-5
V gene: TRBV5-1
CDR3 protein: CASSETSGGAKTQYF
CDR3 DNA: TGCGCCAGCAGCGAGACTAGCGGGGGGGCGAAGACCCAGTACTTC

D gene: TRBD1
J gene: TRBJ1-2
V gene: TRBV2
CDR3 protein: CASSPDRGDGYTF
CDR3 DNA: TGTGCCAGCAGCCCAGACAGGGGGGATGGCTACACCTTC

D gene: .
J gene: TRBJ1-5
V gene: TRBV11-2
CDR3 protein: CASSYHRDSNQPQHF
CDR3 DNA: TGTGCCAGCAGCTACCACAGGGATAGCAATCAGCCCCAGCATTTT

D gene: .
J gene: TRBJ2-5
V gene: TRBV5-6
CDR3 protein: CASSLARLSETQYF
CDR3 DNA: TGTGCCAGCAGCTTGGCCAGGCTCTCCGAGACCCAGTACTTC

D gene: .
J gene: TRBJ2-5
V gene: TRBV7-7
CDR3 protein: CASSLGGGGPETQYF
CDR3 DNA: TGTGCCAGCAGCTTAGGAGGTGGGGGCCCCGAGACCCAGTACTTC

D gene: .
J gene: TRBJ1-2
V gene: TRBV7-2
CDR3 protein: CASSLSFRSYGYTF
CDR3 DNA: TGTGCCAGCAGCTTGAGCTTCCGCTCCTATGGCTACACCTTC

D gene: TRBD1
J gene: TRBJ1-1
V gene: TRBV6-1
CDR3 protein: CASRTDRGRAFF
CDR3 DNA: TGTGCCAGCAGGACGGACAGGGGCCGGGCTTTCTTT

D gene: TRBD1
J gene: TRBJ1-2
V gene: TRBV7-2
CDR3 protein: CASSLTGQGYGYTF
CDR3 DNA: TGTGCCAGCAGCTTAACCGGACAGGGCTATGGCTACACCTTC

D gene: TRBD1
J gene: TRBJ1-5
V gene: TRBV28
CDR3 protein: CASSFRDRGYNQPQHF
CDR3 DNA: TGTGCCAGCAGTTTTAGGGACAGGGGCTACAATCAGCCCCAGCATTTT

D gene: .
J gene: TRBJ2-3
V gene: TRBV11-3
CDR3 protein: CASSRRLGGADTQYF
CDR3 DNA: TGTGCCAGCAGCCGAAGACTAGGAGGAGCAGATACGCAGTATTTT

D gene: .
J gene: TRBJ2-2
V gene: TRBV6-4
CDR3 protein: CASSDSGNRVTGELFF
CDR3 DNA: TGTGCCAGCAGTGACTCCGGGAACAGGGTCACCGGGGAGCTGTTTTTT

D gene: TRBD1
J gene: TRBJ1-2
V gene: TRBV6-1
CDR3 protein: CASSPQGADYGYTF
CDR3 DNA: TGTGCCAGCAGTCCTCAGGGGGCGGACTATGGCTACACCTTC

D gene: TRBD1
J gene: TRBJ1-2
V gene: TRBV6-1
CDR3 protein: CASSPWTGTNYGYTF
CDR3 DNA: TGTGCCAGCAGTCCCTGGACAGGGACTAACTATGGCTACACCTTC

D gene: .
J gene: TRBJ2-1
V gene: TRBV11-2
CDR3 protein: CASSRPGEQFF
CDR3 DNA: TGTGCCAGCAGCAGACCGGGTGAGCAGTTCTTC

D gene: TRBD2
J gene: TRBJ2-7
V gene: TRBV13
CDR3 protein: CASSLRTSGEQYF
CDR3 DNA: TGTGCCAGCAGCCTCCGGACTAGCGGCGAGCAGTACTTC

D gene: TRBD1
J gene: TRBJ2-7
V gene: TRBV5-3
CDR3 protein: CARSREGQGSSYEQYF
CDR3 DNA: TGTGCCAGAAGCCGAGAGGGACAGGGTAGCTCCTACGAGCAGTACTTC

D gene: .
J gene: TRBJ1-1
V gene: TRBV15
CDR3 protein: CATSIDRNTEAFF
CDR3 DNA: TGTGCCACCAGCATTGACAGGAACACTGAAGCTTTCTTT

D gene: TRBD2
J gene: TRBJ2-7
V gene: TRBV19
CDR3 protein: CASSIAGGGSSYEQYF
CDR3 DNA: TGTGCCAGTAGTATTGCCGGCGGGGGGTCCTCCTACGAGCAGTACTTC

D gene: .
J gene: TRBJ2-7
V gene: TRBV7-2
CDR3 protein: CASSLYAYEQYF
CDR3 DNA: TGTGCCAGCAGTCTATACGCCTACGAGCAGTACTTC

D gene: .
J gene: TRBJ1-2
V gene: TRBV15
CDR3 protein: CATSSPDRETEGYTF
CDR3 DNA: TGTGCCACCAGCAGTCCTGACCGGGAAACGGAGGGCTACACCTTC

D gene: TRBD2
J gene: TRBJ2-7
V gene: TRBV29-1
CDR3 protein: CSVDDGGGYEQYF
CDR3 DNA: TGCAGCGTGGACGATGGGGGGGGCTACGAGCAGTACTTC

D gene: .
J gene: TRBJ1-5
V gene: TRBV2
CDR3 protein: CASSEEQHSNQPQHF
CDR3 DNA: TGTGCCAGCAGTGAAGAACAGCATAGCAATCAGCCCCAGCATTTT

D gene: TRBD1
J gene: TRBJ2-4
V gene: TRBV25-1
CDR3 protein: CASSGPGGWTKNIQYF
CDR3 DNA: TGTGCCAGCAGTGGGCCAGGGGGATGGACCAAAAACATTCAGTACTTC

D gene: TRBD2
J gene: TRBJ2-1
V gene: TRBV7-2
CDR3 protein: CASSLTLLAGGYNEQFF
CDR3 DNA: TGTGCCAGCAGCTTAACCCTACTAGCGGGGGGCTACAATGAGCAGTTCTTC

D gene: TRBD1
J gene: TRBJ1-1
V gene: TRBV6-5
CDR3 protein: CASSYGTGGNTEAFF
CDR3 DNA: TGTGCCAGCAGTTACGGGACAGGGGGAAACACTGAAGCTTTCTTT

D gene: .
J gene: TRBJ1-1
V gene: TRBV29-1
CDR3 protein: CSVQGIWNTEAFF
CDR3 DNA: TGCAGCGTGCAGGGGATCTGGAACACTGAAGCTTTCTTT

D gene: TRBD1
J gene: TRBJ2-5
V gene: TRBV6-1
CDR3 protein: CASSVQGLETQYF
CDR3 DNA: TGTGCCAGCAGTGTACAGGGGTTGGAGACCCAGTACTTC

D gene: .
J gene: TRBJ2-3
V gene: TRBV9
CDR3 protein: CASSVGGGTAEYF
CDR3 DNA: .

D gene: .
J gene: TRBJ1-2
V gene: TRBV9
CDR3 protein: CASSASRQIANYGYTF
CDR3 DNA: TGTGCCAGCAGCGCCTCGAGACAAATCGCTAACTATGGCTACACCTTC

D gene: TRBD1
J gene: TRBJ2-3
V gene: TRBV4-1
CDR3 protein: CASSLGQGADTQYF
CDR3 DNA: TGCGCCAGCAGCCTGGGACAGGGAGCAGATACGCAGTATTTT

D gene: .
J gene: TRBJ1-5
V gene: TRBV6-1
CDR3 protein: CASSGGGRRPRQPQHF
CDR3 DNA: TGTGCCAGCAGTGGGGGGGGGCGACGGCCCAGGCAGCCCCAGCATTTT

D gene: .
J gene: TRBJ1-4
V gene: TRBV4-1
CDR3 protein: CASSPTSSDEKLFF
CDR3 DNA: TGCGCCAGCAGCCCCACTAGCAGTGATGAAAAACTGTTTTTT